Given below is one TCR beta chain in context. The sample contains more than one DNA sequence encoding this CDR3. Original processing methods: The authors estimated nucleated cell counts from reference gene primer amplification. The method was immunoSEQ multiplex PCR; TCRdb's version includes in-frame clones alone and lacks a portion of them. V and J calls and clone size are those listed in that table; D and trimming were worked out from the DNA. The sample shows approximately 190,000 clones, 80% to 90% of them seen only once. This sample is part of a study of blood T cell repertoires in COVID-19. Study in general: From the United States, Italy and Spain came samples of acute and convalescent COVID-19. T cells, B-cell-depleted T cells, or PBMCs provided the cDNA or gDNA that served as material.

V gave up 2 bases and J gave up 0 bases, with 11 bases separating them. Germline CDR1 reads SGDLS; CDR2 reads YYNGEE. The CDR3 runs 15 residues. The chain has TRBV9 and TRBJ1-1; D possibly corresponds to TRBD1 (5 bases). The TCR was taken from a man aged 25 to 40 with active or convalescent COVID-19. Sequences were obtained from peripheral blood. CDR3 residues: CASSVGGLLNTEAFF. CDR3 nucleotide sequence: TGTGCCAGCAGCGTTGGGGGACTTTTGAACACTGAAGCTTTCTTT.